This TCR beta chain stems from a study of T cells in Graves' hyperthyroidism and ophthalmopathy. Amplified TCR beta CDR3 regions came from RNA transcripts. RT-PCR in the first round (using the HTBI primer set) targeted the TCR CDR3. TCRdb reanalysed the multiplex PCR reads using MiXCR and keeps one entry per CDR3 protein. The sample yields hundreds of thousands of distinct CDR3 sequences, over 35% seen once. There are 13 residues in the CDR3. V lost 7 bases, J lost 3 bases, and 12 bases lay in between. CDR1 MNHEY and CDR2 SVGAGI come from the germline V gene. J is TRBJ1-1 and V is TRBV6-5; perhaps TRBD1 as D (6 bases). The sequence was collected from a man between 18 and 29 years old with Graves' hyperthyroidism. Sequenced input: blood. The CDR3 region is CASTYGGHTEAFF. CDR3 nucleotides: TGTGCCAGCACCTACGGGGGGCACACTGAAGCTTTCTTT.